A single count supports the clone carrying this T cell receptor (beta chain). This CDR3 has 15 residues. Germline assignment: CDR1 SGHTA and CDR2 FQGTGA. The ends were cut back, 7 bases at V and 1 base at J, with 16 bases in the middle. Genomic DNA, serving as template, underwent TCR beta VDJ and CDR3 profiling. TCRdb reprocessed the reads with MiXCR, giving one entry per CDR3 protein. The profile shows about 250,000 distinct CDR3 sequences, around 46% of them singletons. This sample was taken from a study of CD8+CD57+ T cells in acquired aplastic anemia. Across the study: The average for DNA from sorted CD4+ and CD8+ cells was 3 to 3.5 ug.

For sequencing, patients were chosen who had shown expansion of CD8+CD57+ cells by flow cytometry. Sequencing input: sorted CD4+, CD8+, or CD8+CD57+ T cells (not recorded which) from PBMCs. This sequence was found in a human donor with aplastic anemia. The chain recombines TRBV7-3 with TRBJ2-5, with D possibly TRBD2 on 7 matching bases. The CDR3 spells CASILGGASQETQYF. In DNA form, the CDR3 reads TGTGCCAGCATCCTAGGGGGGGCGAGCCAAGAGACCCAGTACTTC.